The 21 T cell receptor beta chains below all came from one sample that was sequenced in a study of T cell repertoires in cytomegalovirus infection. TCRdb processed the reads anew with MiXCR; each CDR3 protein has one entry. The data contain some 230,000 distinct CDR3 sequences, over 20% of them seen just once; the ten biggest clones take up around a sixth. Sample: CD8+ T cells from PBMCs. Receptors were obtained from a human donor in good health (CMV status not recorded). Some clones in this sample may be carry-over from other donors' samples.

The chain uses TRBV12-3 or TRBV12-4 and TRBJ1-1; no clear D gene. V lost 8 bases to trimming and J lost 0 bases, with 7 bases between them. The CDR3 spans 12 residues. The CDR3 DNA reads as TGTGCCAGCCGGCAAGTGAACACTGAAGCTTTCTTT. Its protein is CASRQVNTEAFF.

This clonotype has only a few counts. Written as DNA, the CDR3 is TGTGCCAGCAGCGCAGGGTGGACTGAAGCTTTCTTT. Amino acids: CASSAGWTEAFF. This rearrangement joins TRBV5-4 to TRBJ1-1, with D possibly being TRBD1 (5 bases). The ends were cut back, 4 bases at V and 5 bases at J, with 9 bases in the middle. Germline V gene lookup returns CDR1 SGHNT and CDR2 YYREEE (reference sequence). There are 12 residues in the CDR3.

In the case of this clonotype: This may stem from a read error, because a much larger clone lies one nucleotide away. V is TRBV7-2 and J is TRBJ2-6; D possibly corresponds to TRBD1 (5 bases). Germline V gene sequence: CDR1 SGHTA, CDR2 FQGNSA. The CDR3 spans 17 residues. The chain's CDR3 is CASSSAETFSGANVLNF. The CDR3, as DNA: TGTGCCAGCAGCTCCGCAGAGACTTTCTCTGGGGCCAACGTCCTGAATTTC.

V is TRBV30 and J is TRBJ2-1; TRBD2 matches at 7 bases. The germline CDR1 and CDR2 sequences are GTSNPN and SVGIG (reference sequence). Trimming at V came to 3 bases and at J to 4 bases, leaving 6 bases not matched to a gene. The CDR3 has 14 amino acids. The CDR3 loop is CAWSLLADYNEQFF. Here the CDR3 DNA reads TGTGCCTGGAGCCTCCTAGCGGATTACAATGAGCAGTTCTTC.

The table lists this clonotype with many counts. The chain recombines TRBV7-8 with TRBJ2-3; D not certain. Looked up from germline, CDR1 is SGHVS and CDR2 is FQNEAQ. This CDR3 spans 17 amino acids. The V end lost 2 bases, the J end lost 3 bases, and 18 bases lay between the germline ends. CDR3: CASSLFWAGGGTDTQYF. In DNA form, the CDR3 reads TGTGCCAGCAGCTTATTTTGGGCAGGTGGTGGTACAGATACGCAGTATTTT.

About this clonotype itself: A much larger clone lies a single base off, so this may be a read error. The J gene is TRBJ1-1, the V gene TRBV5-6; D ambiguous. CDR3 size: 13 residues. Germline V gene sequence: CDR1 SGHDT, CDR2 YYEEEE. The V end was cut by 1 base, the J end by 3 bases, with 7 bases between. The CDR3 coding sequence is TGTGCCAGCAGCTTGCAGCAGTACACTGAAGCTTTCTTT. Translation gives CASSLQQYTEAFF.

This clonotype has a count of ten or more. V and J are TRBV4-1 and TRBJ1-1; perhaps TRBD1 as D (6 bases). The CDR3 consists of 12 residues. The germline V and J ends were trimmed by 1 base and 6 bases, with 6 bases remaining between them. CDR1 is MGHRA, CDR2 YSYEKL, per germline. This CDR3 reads CASSQGTAEAFF. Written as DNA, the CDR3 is TGCGCCAGCAGCCAAGGGACAGCTGAAGCTTTCTTT.

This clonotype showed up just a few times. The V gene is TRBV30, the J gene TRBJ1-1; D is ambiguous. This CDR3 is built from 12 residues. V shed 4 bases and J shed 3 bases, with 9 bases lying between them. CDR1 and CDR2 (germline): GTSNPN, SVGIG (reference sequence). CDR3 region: CAWNVWDTEAFF. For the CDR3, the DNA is TGTGCCTGGAACGTCTGGGACACTGAAGCTTTCTTT. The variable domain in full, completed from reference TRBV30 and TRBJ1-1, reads SQTIHQWPATLVQPVGSPLSLECTVEGTSNPNLYWYRQAAGRGLQLLFYSVGIGQISSEVPQNLSASRPQDRQFILSSKKLLLSDSGFYLCAWNVWDTEAFFGQGTRLTVV.

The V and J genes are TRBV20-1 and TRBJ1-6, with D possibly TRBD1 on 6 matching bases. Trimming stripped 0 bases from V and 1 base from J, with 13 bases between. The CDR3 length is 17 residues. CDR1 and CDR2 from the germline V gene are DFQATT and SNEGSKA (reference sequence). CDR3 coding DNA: TGCAGTGCTAGAGATATGACCCAGGGGTCCTATAATTCACCCCTCCACTTT. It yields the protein CSARDMTQGSYNSPLHF.

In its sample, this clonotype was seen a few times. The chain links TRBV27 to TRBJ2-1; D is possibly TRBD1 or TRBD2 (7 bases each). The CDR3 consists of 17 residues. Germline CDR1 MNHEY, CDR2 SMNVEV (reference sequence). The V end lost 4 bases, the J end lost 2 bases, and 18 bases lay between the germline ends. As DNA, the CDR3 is TGTGCCAGCAGTTCCCTCAGGGGGGGCGTTCCCTACAATGAGCAGTTCTTC. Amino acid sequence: CASSSLRGGVPYNEQFF.

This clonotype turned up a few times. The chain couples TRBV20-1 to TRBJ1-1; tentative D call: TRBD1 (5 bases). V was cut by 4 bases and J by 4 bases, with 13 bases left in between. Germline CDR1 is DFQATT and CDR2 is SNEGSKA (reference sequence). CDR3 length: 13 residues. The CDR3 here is CSATGDGGTEAFF. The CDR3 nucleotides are TGCAGTGCTACGGGGGACGGCGGCACTGAAGCTTTCTTT.

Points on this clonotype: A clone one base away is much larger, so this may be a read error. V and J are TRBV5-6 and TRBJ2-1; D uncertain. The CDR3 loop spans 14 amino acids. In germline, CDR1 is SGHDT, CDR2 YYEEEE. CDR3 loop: CTSSLVSLGNEQFF. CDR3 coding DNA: TGTACCAGCAGCTTGGTGTCCCTGGGAAATGAGCAGTTCTTC.

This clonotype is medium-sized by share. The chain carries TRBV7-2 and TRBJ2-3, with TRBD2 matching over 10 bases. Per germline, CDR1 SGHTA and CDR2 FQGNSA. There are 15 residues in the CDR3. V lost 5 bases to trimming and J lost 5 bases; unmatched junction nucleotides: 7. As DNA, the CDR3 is TGTGCCAGCAGCCCTAGCGGGGGAGGAGGAGATACGCAGTATTTT. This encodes CASSPSGGGGDTQYF. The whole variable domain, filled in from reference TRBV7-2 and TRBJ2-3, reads GAGVSQSPSNKVTEKGKDVELRCDPISGHTALYWYRQSLGQGLEFLIYFQGNSAPDKSGLPSDRFSAERTGGSVSTLTIQRTQQEDSAVYLCASSPSGGGGDTQYFGPGTRLTVL.

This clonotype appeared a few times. The chain's CDR3 is CASSKTGAWTQYF. In DNA form, the CDR3 reads TGTGCCAGCAGCAAGACAGGGGCTTGGACCCAGTACTTC. The V and J genes are TRBV28 and TRBJ2-5, with 8 bases that match TRBD1. V shed 6 bases and J 7 bases; nucleotides not matched to a gene: 7. This CDR3 spans 13 amino acids. Per the germline V gene, CDR1 is MDHEN and CDR2 is SYDVKM.

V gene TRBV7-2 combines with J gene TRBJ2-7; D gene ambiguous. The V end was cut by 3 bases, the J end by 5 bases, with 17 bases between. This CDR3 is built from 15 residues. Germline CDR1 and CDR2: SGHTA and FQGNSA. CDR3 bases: TGTGCCAGCAGCTTCAGGAGCGAGGCGGCCGACGAGCAGTACTTC. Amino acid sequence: CASSFRSEAADEQYF.

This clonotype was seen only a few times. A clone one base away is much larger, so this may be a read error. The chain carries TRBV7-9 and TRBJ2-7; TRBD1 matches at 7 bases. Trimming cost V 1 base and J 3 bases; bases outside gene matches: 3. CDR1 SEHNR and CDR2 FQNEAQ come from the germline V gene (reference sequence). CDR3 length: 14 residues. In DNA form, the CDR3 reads TGTGCCAGCAGCTTAGTAGGGGGCGACTACGAGCAGTACTTC. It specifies CASSLVGGDYEQYF.

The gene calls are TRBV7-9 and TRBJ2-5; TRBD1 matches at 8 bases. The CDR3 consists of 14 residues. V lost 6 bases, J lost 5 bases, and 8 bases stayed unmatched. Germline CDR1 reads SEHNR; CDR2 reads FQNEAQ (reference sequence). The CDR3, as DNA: TGTGCCAGCAGGCCGACAGGGGTGGGCGAGACCCAGTACTTC. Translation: CASRPTGVGETQYF.

The chain's CDR3 is CASSLAGVVSYEQYF. The CDR3 coding sequence is TGTGCCAGCAGTTTAGCAGGGGTTGTCTCCTACGAGCAGTACTTC. V is TRBV27 and J is TRBJ2-7; perhaps TRBD1 as D (6 bases). Germline CDR1 and CDR2: MNHEY and SMNVEV (reference sequence). V shed 2 bases and J shed 0 bases, with 11 bases lying between them. The CDR3 totals 15 residues.

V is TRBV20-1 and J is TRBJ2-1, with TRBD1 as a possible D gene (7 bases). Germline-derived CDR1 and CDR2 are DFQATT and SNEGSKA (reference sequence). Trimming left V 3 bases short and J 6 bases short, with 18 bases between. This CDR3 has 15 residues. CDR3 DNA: TGCAGTGCTAGCGGACCGGAGGGACAGAGCAATGAGCAGTTCTTC. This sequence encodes CSASGPEGQSNEQFF.

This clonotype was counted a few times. For the CDR3, the DNA is TGTGCCAGCGGCACACCACTTGGCTACACCTTC. Translation gives CASGTPLGYTF. V gene TRBV2 combines with J gene TRBJ1-2; D uncertain. This CDR3 is built from 11 residues. Germline V CDR1 and CDR2: SNHLY, FYNNEI. Trimming left V 8 bases short and J 7 bases short, with 11 bases between. The full variable domain, rest sourced from reference TRBV2 and TRBJ1-2, is EPEVTQTPSHQVTQMGQEVILRCVPISNHLYFYWYRQILGQKVEFLVSFYNNEISEKSEIFDDQFSVERPDGSNFTLKIRSTKLEDSAMYFCASGTPLGYTFGSGTRLTVV.

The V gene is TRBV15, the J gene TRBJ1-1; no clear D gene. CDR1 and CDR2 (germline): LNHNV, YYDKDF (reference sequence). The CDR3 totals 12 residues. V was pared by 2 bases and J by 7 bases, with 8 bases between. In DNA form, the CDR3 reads TGTGCCACCAGCAGACGTCCATTTGAAGCTTTCTTT. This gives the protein CATSRRPFEAFF.